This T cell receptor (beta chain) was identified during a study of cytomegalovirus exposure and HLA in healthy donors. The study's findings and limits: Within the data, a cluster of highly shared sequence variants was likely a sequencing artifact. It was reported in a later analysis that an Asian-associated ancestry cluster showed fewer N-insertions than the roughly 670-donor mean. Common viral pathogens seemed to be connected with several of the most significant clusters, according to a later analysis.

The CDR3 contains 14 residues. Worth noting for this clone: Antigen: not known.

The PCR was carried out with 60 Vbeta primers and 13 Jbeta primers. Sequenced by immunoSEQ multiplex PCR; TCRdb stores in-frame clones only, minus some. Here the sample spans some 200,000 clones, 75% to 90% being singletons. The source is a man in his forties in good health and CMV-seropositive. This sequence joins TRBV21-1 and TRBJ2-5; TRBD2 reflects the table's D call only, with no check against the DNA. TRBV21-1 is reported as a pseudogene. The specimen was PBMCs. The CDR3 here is CASQTGTPQETQYF. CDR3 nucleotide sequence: TGTGCCAGTCAGACCGGGACTCCACAAGAGACCCAGTACTTC.